This T cell receptor (beta chain) was obtained from a study of cytomegalovirus exposure and HLA in healthy donors. Study overall: According to later analysis, the same platform produced the roughly 110 validation and about 700 first-cohort repertoires.

Concerning this clone itself: Its antigen is not known.

Study results and limitations: Within the approximately 110 validation repertoires, first-cohort TCR clusters tended to co-occur, according to a later analysis. Confirmation was obtained in vitro that a few CMV-associated chains are specific for CMV antigens.

Looked up from germline, CDR1 is MGHRA and CDR2 is YSYEKL. The CDR3 is 16 residues long. V shed 0 bases and J shed 7 bases, with 16 bases lying between them. Profiling relied on immunoSEQ multiplex PCR, and the TCRdb table lists in-frame clones only, not all of them. In the table there are approximately 260,000 clones, about 86% of which are singletons. The donors were in the 120-subject validation cohort; that cohort was separate from the roughly 700-subject first cohort. Sequencing input: PBMCs. This sequence was found in a young woman in good health and CMV-seronegative. The genes are TRBV4-1 and TRBJ1-5; a weak D match, TRBD1 (5 bases). The DNA for the CDR3 is TGCGCCAGCAGCCAAGATCCCGGCAGGGAAAGACAGCCCCAGCATTTT. Amino acid sequence: CASSQDPGRERQPQHF.